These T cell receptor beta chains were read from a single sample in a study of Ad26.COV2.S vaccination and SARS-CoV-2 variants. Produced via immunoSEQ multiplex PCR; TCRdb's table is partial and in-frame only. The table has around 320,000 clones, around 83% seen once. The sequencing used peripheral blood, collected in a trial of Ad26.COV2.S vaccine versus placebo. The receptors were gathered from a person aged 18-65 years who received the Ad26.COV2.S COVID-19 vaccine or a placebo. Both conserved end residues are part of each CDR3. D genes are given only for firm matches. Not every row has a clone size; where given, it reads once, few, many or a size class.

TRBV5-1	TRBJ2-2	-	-	CASSLGGRNTGELFF	TGCGCCAGCAGCTTGGGGGGAAGGAACACCGGGGAGCTGTTTTTT
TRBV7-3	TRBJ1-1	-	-	CASSRAVDTEAFF	TGTGCCAGCAGCCGCGCTGTGGACACTGAAGCTTTCTTT
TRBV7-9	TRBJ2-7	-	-	CASSLPGLSSYEQYF	TGTGCCAGCAGCCTGCCCGGACTGAGCTCCTACGAGCAGTACTTC
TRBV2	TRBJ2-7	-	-	CASSGQMQYEQYF	TGTGCCAGCTCGGGGCAGATGCAATACGAGCAGTACTTC
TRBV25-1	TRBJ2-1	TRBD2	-	CASSDTGGAQDEQFF	TGTGCCAGCAGTGATACCGGGGGGGCCCAAGATGAGCAGTTCTTC
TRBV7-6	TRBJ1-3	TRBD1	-	CASSLEVFGTGGSRIYF	TGTGCCAGCAGCTTAGAGGTGTTCGGGACAGGGGGTTCCCGCATATATTTT
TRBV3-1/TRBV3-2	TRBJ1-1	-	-	CASTQESQGGGRTEAFF	TGTGCCAGCACCCAGGAGTCGCAAGGAGGAGGTCGTACTGAAGCTTTCTTT
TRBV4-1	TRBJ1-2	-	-	CASSQDFKYGYTF	TGCGCCAGCAGCCAAGATTTTAAGTATGGCTACACCTTC
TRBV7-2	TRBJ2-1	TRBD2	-	CASSFSGAGYNEQFF	TGTGCCAGCAGCTTTAGCGGGGCCGGCTACAATGAGCAGTTCTTC
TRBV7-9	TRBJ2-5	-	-	CASSPDGRETQYF	TGTGCCAGCAGCCCGGACGGCAGAGAGACCCAGTACTTC
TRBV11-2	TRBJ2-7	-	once	CASSLDPQGRLYEQYF	TGTGCCAGCAGCTTAGATCCACAGGGAAGACTCTACGAGCAGTACTTC
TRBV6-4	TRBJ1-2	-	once	CASGGLCHLLYNYGYTF	TGTGCCAGCGGGGGGCTCTGTCACCTACTCTATAACTATGGCTACACCTTC
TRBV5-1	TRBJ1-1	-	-	CASRDQVNTEAFF	TGCGCCAGCAGAGATCAGGTGAACACTGAAGCTTTCTTT
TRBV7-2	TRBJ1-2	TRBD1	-	CASSATGNYGYTF	TGTGCCAGCAGCGCGACAGGGAACTATGGCTACACCTTC
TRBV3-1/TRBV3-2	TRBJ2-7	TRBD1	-	CASSQAWDSAEEQYF	TGTGCCAGCAGCCAAGCCTGGGACAGCGCCGAGGAGCAGTACTTC
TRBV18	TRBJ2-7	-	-	CASSPPVRLYEQYF	TGTGCCAGCTCACCACCGGTCAGATTGTACGAGCAGTACTTC
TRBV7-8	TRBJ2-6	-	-	CASGERFGANVLTF	TGTGCCAGCGGGGAAAGGTTCGGGGCCAACGTCCTGACTTTC
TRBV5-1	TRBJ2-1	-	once	CASSLEAAYNEQFF	TGCGCCAGCAGCTTGGAAGCGGCCTACAATGAGCAGTTCTTC
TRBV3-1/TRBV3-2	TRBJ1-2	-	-	CASSQDRGGAGGYTF	TGTGCCAGCAGCCAAGATCGGGGCGGCGCAGGTGGCTACACCTTC
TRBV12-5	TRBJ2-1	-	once	CASGLIGKSEHSYNEQFF	TGTGCTAGTGGTCTCATCGGTAAGTCCGAACATTCCTACAATGAGCAGTTCTTC
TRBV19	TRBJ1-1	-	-	CASTSGLVTEAFF	TGTGCCAGTACGTCAGGGTTGGTCACTGAAGCTTTCTTT
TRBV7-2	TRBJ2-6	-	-	CASSPGDSRGANVLTF	TGTGCCAGCAGCCCAGGGGATAGCCGTGGGGCCAACGTCCTGACTTTC
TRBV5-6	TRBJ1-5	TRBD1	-	CASSFGGTGKQPQHF	TGTGCCAGCAGCTTCGGTGGGACAGGGAAACAGCCCCAGCATTTT
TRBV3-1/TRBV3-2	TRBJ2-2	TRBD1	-	CASSRLTQGQGTTGELFF	TGTGCCAGCAGCCGCTTAACGCAGGGACAGGGGACAACCGGGGAGCTGTTTTTT
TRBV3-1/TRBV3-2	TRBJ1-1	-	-	CASSQESRGPKAFF	TGTGCCAGCAGCCAAGAGTCCCGGGGTCCTAAAGCTTTCTTT
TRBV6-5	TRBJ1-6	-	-	CASTKGWVRNSPLHF	TGTGCCAGCACAAAAGGGTGGGTCCGAAATTCACCCCTCCACTTT
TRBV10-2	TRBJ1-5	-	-	CASSGQAYQPQHF	TGCGCCAGCAGTGGACAGGCCTATCAGCCCCAGCATTTT
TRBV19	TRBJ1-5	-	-	CASSINEGFQHF	TGTGCCAGTAGTATTAACGAAGGGTTCCAGCATTTT
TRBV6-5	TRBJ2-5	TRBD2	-	CASSWTSGRETQYF	TGTGCCAGCAGTTGGACTAGCGGGAGGGAGACCCAGTACTTC
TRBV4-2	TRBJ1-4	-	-	CASSQVRGLEKLFF	TGTGCCAGCAGCCAAGTCAGGGGTTTAGAAAAACTGTTTTTT
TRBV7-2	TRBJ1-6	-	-	CASSFQGVDNSPLHF	TGTGCCAGCAGCTTTCAGGGAGTAGATAATTCACCCCTCCACTTT
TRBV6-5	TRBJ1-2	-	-	CASMIGRIGYTF	TGTGCCAGCATGATAGGGAGGATTGGCTACACCTTC
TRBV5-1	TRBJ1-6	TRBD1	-	CASSVGGTAHNSPLHF	TGCGCCAGCAGCGTGGGGGGGACAGCTCATAATTCACCCCTCCACTTT
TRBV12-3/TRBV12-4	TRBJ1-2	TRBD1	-	CASNSGGAGGYTF	TGTGCCAGCAACTCAGGGGGCGCCGGGGGCTACACCTTC
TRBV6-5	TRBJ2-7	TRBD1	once	CASSRDRAWDEQYF	TGTGCCAGCAGTCGGGACAGGGCCTGGGACGAGCAGTACTTC
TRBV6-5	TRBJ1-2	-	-	CASKVGAANYGYTF	TGTGCCAGCAAAGTGGGCGCGGCTAACTATGGCTACACCTTC
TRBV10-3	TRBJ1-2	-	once	CAISAGQSSGESRYGYTF	TGTGCCATCAGTGCCGGGCAGTCCTCCGGTGAGAGTAGGTATGGCTACACCTTC
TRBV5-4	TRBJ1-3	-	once	CASSLIGGDGNTIYF	TGTGCCAGCAGCTTGATCGGGGGAGATGGAAACACCATATATTTT
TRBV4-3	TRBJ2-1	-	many	CASSQATGPYYPEQFF	TGCGCCAGCAGCCAAGCAACAGGGCCCTATTACCCTGAGCAGTTCTTC
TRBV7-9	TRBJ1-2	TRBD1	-	CASSLTGAFYGYTF	TGTGCCAGCAGCTTGACAGGGGCGTTCTATGGCTACACCTTC
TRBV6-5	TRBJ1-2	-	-	CASSYSWADYGYTF	TGTGCCAGCAGTTACAGTTGGGCAGACTATGGCTACACCTTC
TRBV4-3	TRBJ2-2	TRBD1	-	CASSAQGAKGGELFF	TGCGCCAGCAGCGCTCAGGGGGCGAAGGGCGGGGAGCTGTTTTTT
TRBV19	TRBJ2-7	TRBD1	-	CASSPQGQGPYEQYF	TGTGCCAGTAGTCCGCAAGGACAGGGACCCTACGAGCAGTACTTC
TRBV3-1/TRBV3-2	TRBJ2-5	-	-	CASSPPPLGETQYF	TGTGCCAGCAGCCCTCCCCCCTTGGGGGAGACCCAGTACTTC
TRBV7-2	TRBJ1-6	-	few	CASSLVGAGGRRNSPLHF	TGTGCCAGCAGCTTAGTTGGGGCGGGTGGGAGACGTAATTCACCCCTCCACTTT
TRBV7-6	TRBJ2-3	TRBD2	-	CASSLSMSAGGSYTDTQYF	TGTGCCAGCAGCTTATCAATGTCGGCGGGAGGAAGTTACACAGATACGCAGTATTTT
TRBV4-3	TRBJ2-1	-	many	CASSQDGTPRDEQFF	TGCGCCAGCAGCCAAGACGGGACCCCTCGGGATGAGCAGTTCTTC
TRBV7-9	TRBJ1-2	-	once	CASSYRQSAYVYTF	TGTGCCAGCAGCTATAGACAGTCCGCATATGTCTACACCTTC
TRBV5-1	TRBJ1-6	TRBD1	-	CASSLRDSDNSPLHF	TGCGCCAGCAGCTTGAGGGACAGCGATAATTCACCCCTCCACTTT
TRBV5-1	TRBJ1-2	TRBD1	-	CASSPPTGGGGYTF	TGCGCCAGCAGCCCCCCGACAGGGGGCGGTGGCTACACCTTC
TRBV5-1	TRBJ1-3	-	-	CASSLAGGGNTIYF	TGCGCCAGCAGCTTGGCCGGAGGTGGAAACACCATATATTTT
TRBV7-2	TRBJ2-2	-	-	CASSLNTGELFF	TGTGCCAGCAGCCTCAATACCGGGGAGCTGTTTTTT
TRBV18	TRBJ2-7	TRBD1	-	CASSPRSGQGSNEQYF	TGTGCCAGCTCACCTCGCTCGGGACAGGGATCCAACGAGCAGTACTTC